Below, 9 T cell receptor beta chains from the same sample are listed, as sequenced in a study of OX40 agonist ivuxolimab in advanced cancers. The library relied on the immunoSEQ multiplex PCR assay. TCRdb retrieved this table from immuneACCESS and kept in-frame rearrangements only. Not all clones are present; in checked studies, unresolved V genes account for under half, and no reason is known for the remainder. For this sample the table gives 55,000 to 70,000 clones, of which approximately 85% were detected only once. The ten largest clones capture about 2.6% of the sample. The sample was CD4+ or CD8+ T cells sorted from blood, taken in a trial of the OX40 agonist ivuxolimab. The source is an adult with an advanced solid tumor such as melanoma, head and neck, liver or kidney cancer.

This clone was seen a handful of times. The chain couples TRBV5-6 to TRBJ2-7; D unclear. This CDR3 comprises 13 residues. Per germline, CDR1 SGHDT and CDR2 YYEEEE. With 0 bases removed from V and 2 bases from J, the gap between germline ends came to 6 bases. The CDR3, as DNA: TGTGCCAGCAGCTTGGCCGTAACCTACGAGCAGTACTTC. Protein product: CASSLAVTYEQYF.

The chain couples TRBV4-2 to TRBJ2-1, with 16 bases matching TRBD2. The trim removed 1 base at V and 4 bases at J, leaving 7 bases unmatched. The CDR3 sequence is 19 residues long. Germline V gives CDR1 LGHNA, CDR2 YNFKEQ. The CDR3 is CASSQAPGLAGGHYNEQFF. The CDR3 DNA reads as TGTGCCAGCAGCCAAGCCCCGGGACTAGCGGGGGGGCATTACAATGAGCAGTTCTTC.

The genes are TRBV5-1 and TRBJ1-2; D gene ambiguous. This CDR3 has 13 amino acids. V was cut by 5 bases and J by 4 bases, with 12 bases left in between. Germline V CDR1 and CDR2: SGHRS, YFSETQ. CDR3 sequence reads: CASRNLNSYGYTF. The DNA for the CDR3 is TGCGCCAGCAGGAACCTGAATTCCTATGGCTACACCTTC.

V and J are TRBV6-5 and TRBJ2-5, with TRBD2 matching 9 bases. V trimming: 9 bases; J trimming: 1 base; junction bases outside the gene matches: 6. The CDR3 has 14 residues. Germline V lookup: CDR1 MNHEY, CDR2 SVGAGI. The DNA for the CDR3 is TGTGCCAGTGGGCCTAGCGGGGTCCAAGAGACCCAGTACTTC. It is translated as CASGPSGVQETQYF.

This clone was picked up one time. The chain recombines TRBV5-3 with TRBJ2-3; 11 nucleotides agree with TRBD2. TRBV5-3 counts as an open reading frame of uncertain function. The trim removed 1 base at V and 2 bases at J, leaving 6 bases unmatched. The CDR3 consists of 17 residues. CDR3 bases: TGTGCCAGAAGCTTGAACTCTAGCGGGGGGTCCACAGATACGCAGTATTTT. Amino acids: CARSLNSSGGSTDTQYF.

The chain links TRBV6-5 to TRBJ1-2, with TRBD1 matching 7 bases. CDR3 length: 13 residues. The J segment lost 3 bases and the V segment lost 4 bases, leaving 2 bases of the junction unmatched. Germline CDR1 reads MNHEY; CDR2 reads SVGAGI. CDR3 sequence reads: CASSLQGYYGYTF. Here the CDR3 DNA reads TGTGCCAGCAGTTTACAGGGGTACTATGGCTACACCTTC.

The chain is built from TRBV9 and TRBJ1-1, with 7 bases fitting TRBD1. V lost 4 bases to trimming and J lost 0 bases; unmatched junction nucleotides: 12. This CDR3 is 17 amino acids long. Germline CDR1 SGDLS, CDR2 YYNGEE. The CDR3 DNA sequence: TGTGCCAGCAGCACTAGAGCCACCGGGACAGTGAACACTGAAGCTTTCTTT. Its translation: CASSTRATGTVNTEAFF.

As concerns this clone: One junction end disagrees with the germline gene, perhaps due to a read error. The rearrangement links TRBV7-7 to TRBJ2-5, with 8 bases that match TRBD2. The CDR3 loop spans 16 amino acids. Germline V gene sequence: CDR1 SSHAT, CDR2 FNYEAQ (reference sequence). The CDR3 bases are TGTGCTAGCAGCTTAGGGGGGAGCGGGGGTCTAGAGACCCAGTACTTC. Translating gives CASSLGGSGGLETQYF.

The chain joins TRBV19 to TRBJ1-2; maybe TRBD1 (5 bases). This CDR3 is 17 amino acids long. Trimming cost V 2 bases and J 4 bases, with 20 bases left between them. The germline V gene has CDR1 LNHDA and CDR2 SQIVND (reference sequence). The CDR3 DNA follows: TGTGCCAGTAGTATAATACAGGACTTCACACTAACCTATGGCTACACCTTC. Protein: CASSIIQDFTLTYGYTF.